This T cell receptor beta chain derives from a study of shared T cell receptors in the human thymus. Repertoires were generated with immunoSEQ multiplex PCR, while TCRdb's copy carries only in-frame clones and drops some. The sample records about 380,000 clones, over 90% being singletons. The CDR3 is 16 amino acids. Trimming removed 0 bases at V and 7 bases at J, with 16 bases between. The V gene's germline CDR1 is MNHNS and CDR2 SASEGT. Material: thymocytes. The sequence was collected from a human donor. J is TRBJ2-1 and V is TRBV6-1; D possibly corresponds to TRBD2 (5 bases). This CDR3 reads CASSEAGLEGKNEQFF. DNA of the CDR3: TGTGCCAGCAGTGAAGCTGGGCTAGAGGGTAAAAATGAGCAGTTCTTC.